One and the same sample provided the 31 T cell receptor beta chains below, sequenced in a study of control samples from healthy donors and cancer patients. Here immunoSEQ multiplex PCR was the method, and the copy in TCRdb shows in-frame clones only, minus some. The repertoire has about 120,000 clones, roughly nine tenths of them found once; the top ten carry more than 1.5%. Specimen: blood. These receptor sequences come from a man younger than 30 in good health.

The chain employs TRBV7-9 and TRBJ1-6; D possibly corresponds to TRBD1 (5 bases). Germline V gives CDR1 SEHNR, CDR2 FQNEAQ (reference sequence). Trimming left V 2 bases short and J 10 bases short, with 15 bases between. This CDR3 has 15 amino acids. The DNA for the CDR3 is TGTGCCAGCAGCTTACTTGAGGGGATGGAGTCACCCCTCCACTTT. This sequence encodes CASSLLEGMESPLHF.

V is TRBV9 and J is TRBJ2-3, with a weak D call TRBD1 (5 bases). Germline V CDR1 and CDR2: SGDLS, YYNGEE. V shed 7 bases and J shed 2 bases, with 17 bases lying between them. The CDR3 loop spans 15 amino acids. The CDR3 loop reads CASGAFRWNTDTQYF. The CDR3, as DNA: TGTGCCAGCGGGGCGTTCCGGTGGAACACAGATACGCAGTATTTT.

This clone showed up just once. This chain connects TRBV19 to TRBJ2-1; 12 nucleotides line up with TRBD2. Trimming removed 1 base from V and 6 bases from J; junction bases left unmatched: 7. CDR1 is LNHDA and CDR2 is SQIVND in the germline V gene (reference sequence). The CDR3 runs to 17 residues. For the CDR3, the DNA is TGTGCCAGTAGTATAGGCCTAGCGGGAGGGGTTCGCAATGAGCAGTTCTTC. Amino acid sequence: CASSIGLAGGVRNEQFF.

Details on this clone: A junction end diverges from the germline sequence, so it may reflect a read error. The chain joins TRBV5-1 to TRBJ2-2, with D maybe TRBD2 (6 bases). CDR3 length: 14 amino acids. The germline CDR1 and CDR2 sequences are SGHRS and YFSETQ. The CDR3 bases are TGCGCCAGCAGCTTGCGGGAGAACCCCGGGGAGCTGTTTTTT. Protein: CASSLRENPGELFF.

This rearrangement joins TRBV24-1 to TRBJ1-6, with TRBD1 matching over 8 bases. Germline assignment: CDR1 KGHDR and CDR2 SFDVKD. The trim removed 7 bases at V and 14 bases at J, leaving 3 bases unmatched. The CDR3 loop spans 11 amino acids. CDR3 sequence: CATRKDRALHF. CDR3 sequence (DNA): TGTGCCACCAGAAAGGACAGGGCCCTCCACTTT.

The gene calls are TRBV5-1 and TRBJ2-2; tentatively, D is TRBD2 (5 bases). V lost 2 bases and J lost 2, with 7 bases in between. Germline-derived CDR1 and CDR2 are SGHRS and YFSETQ. This CDR3 has 14 residues. CDR3 residues: CASSLRTNTGELFF. CDR3 DNA sequence: TGCGCCAGCAGCTTAAGGACTAACACCGGGGAGCTGTTTTTT.

This clone was seen just once. The chain links TRBV19 to TRBJ2-2, with TRBD2 identical over 9 bases. This CDR3 has 16 amino acids. CDR1 is LNHDA and CDR2 is SQIVND in the germline V gene (reference sequence). Losses at the gene ends were 1 base for V and 6 bases for J; bases not matched to a gene: 6. This CDR3 is CASSIVTQRGAGELFF. The DNA for the CDR3 is TGTGCCAGTAGTATAGTCACCCAGCGGGGGGCCGGGGAGCTGTTTTTT. The whole variable domain, remainder taken from reference TRBV19 and TRBJ2-2, is DGGITQSPKYLFRKEGQNVTLSCEQNLNHDAMYWYRQDPGQGLRLIYYSQIVNDFQKGDIAEGYSVSREKKESFPLTVTSAQKNPTAFYLCASSIVTQRGAGELFFGEGSRLTVL.

V and J are TRBV18 and TRBJ2-2; 12 positions agree with TRBD2. This CDR3 is built from 18 residues. J gave up 0 bases and V 1 base, and 3 bases lay outside the gene matches. CDR1 and CDR2 from the germline V gene are KGHSH and LQKENI. DNA for the CDR3: TGTGCCAGCTCACCACGGTCTAGCGGGAGGGCGAACACCGGGGAGCTGTTTTTT. Amino acids: CASSPRSSGRANTGELFF.

This chain connects TRBV27 to TRBJ1-1; D may be TRBD1 (6 bases). CDR1 and CDR2 (germline): MNHEY, SMNVEV (reference sequence). Between the trimmed V and J ends, which lost 3 bases and 3 bases, there was a span of 14 bases. The CDR3 has 15 residues. The CDR3 sequence is CASSFQQGTDTEAFF. The CDR3 DNA sequence: TGTGCCAGCAGTTTTCAACAGGGAACGGACACTGAAGCTTTCTTT.

The DNA of the CDR3 is TGTGCCAGCAGTTTATGGACTAGCCGGAGCTCCTACGAGCAGTACTTC. This sequence encodes CASSLWTSRSSYEQYF. The V and J genes are TRBV28 and TRBJ2-7, with TRBD2 identical over 7 bases. The CDR3 sequence is 16 residues long. The V gene's germline CDR1 is MDHEN and CDR2 SYDVKM. Losses at the gene ends were 0 bases for V and 0 bases for J; bases not matched to a gene: 5. Complete variable domain (other parts from reference TRBV28 and TRBJ2-7): DVKVTQSSRYLVKRTGEKVFLECVQDMDHENMFWYRQDPGLGLRLIYFSYDVKMKEKGDIPEGYSVSREKKERFSLILESASTNQTSMYLCASSLWTSRSSYEQYFGPGTRLTVT.

The chain carries TRBV11-2 and TRBJ2-1; D might be TRBD1 or TRBD2, each matching 6 bases. Germline values: CDR1 SGHAT, CDR2 FQNNGV. The CDR3 consists of 14 residues. Between the trimmed V and J ends, which lost 1 base and 7 bases, there was a span of 11 bases. CDR3 residues: CASSLVGGKNEQFF. The CDR3, as DNA: TGTGCCAGCAGCTTAGTAGGGGGGAAGAATGAGCAGTTCTTC.

The V call is TRBV9, the J call TRBJ2-1, with 8 bases aligning to TRBD2. CDR1 and CDR2 from the germline V gene are SGDLS and YYNGEE. Trimming removed 4 bases from V and 4 bases from J; junction bases left unmatched: 7. The length of the CDR3 is 15 residues. The CDR3 DNA reads as TGTGCCAGCAGCTCAGGACTAGCTCTTTACAATGAGCAGTTCTTC. It encodes CASSSGLALYNEQFF.

This clone was seen a single time. V gene TRBV9 combines with J gene TRBJ2-1; D call uncertain. Germline lookup yields CDR1 SGDLS and CDR2 YYNGEE. V was clipped by 3 bases and J by 6 bases, with 10 bases between them. The CDR3 runs to 13 residues. The CDR3, as DNA: TGTGCCAGCAGCGGCCAAAACAGCAATGAGCAGTTCTTC. Translating gives CASSGQNSNEQFF.

This clone appeared once. The J gene is TRBJ1-3, the V gene TRBV9; no firm D call. V lost 0 bases to trimming and J lost 2 bases, with 9 bases between them. Germline-derived CDR1 and CDR2 are SGDLS and YYNGEE. This CDR3 has 15 residues. The CDR3: CASSVVRDPGNTIYF. CDR3 sequence (DNA): TGTGCCAGCAGCGTAGTCCGGGATCCTGGAAACACCATATATTTT.

The chain employs TRBV4-1 and TRBJ2-7; 7 bases match TRBD1. Germline loops: CDR1 MGHRA, CDR2 YSYEKL. The CDR3 runs 17 residues. V gave up 0 bases and J gave up 2 bases; unmatched junction bases: 10. CDR3: CASSQELMGQRTYEQYF. CDR3 bases: TGCGCCAGCAGCCAAGAGTTAATGGGACAGCGGACCTACGAGCAGTACTTC.

This sequence joins TRBV19 and TRBJ2-5; 9 nucleotides match TRBD1. The CDR3 contains 15 residues. Trimming removed 4 bases from V and 7 bases from J; junction bases left unmatched: 10. From germline, CDR1 is LNHDA and CDR2 SQIVND (reference sequence). The CDR3 reads CASSTGQGLGGTQYF. The CDR3 DNA sequence: TGTGCCAGTAGTACGGGACAGGGCTTGGGGGGGACCCAGTACTTC.

The chain combines TRBV5-1 with TRBJ2-7; 11 nucleotides match TRBD2. This CDR3 contains 14 residues. Germline V gene data show CDR1 as SGHRS and CDR2 as YFSETQ. J gave up 5 bases and V 2 bases, and 3 bases lay outside the gene matches. CDR3 sequence: CASSLTSGSDEQYF. The CDR3 DNA is TGCGCCAGCAGCTTAACTAGCGGGAGCGACGAGCAGTACTTC.

The CDR3 is CASRLISLVPYNEQFF. CDR3 in DNA: TGTGCCAGCAGGCTTATCAGCCTAGTTCCCTACAATGAGCAGTTCTTC. The V call is TRBV27, the J call TRBJ2-1, with D unresolved. Between the trimmed V and J ends, which lost 6 bases and 2 bases, there was a span of 17 bases. The CDR3 length is 16 residues. The germline CDR1 and CDR2 sequences are MNHEY and SMNVEV (reference sequence).

The chain combines TRBV28 with TRBJ2-7; D may correspond to TRBD1 or TRBD2 (5 bases each). Germline assignment: CDR1 MDHEN and CDR2 SYDVKM. V shed 6 bases and J shed 3 bases, with 15 bases lying between them. The CDR3 runs 14 residues. This chain's CDR3 is CASRPRGGRYEQYF. As DNA, the CDR3 is TGTGCCAGCAGACCCCGGGGCGGACGCTACGAGCAGTACTTC.

This CDR3 reads CASSKAGQLNYYGYTF. The CDR3 bases are TGTGCCAGCAGCAAAGCCGGGCAACTTAACTATTATGGCTACACCTTC. The rearrangement uses TRBV21-1 and TRBJ1-2. TRBV21-1 is given as a pseudogene. This CDR3 is built from 16 residues.

The chain employs TRBV18 and TRBJ2-3; D call uncertain. The CDR3 runs to 15 residues. Germline V lookup: CDR1 KGHSH, CDR2 LQKENI. The V end lost 4 bases, the J end lost 2 bases, and 13 bases lay between the germline ends. The CDR3 sequence is CASSHNLGITDTQYF. CDR3 coding DNA: TGTGCCAGCTCACATAATTTGGGGATCACAGATACGCAGTATTTT.

The V and J genes are TRBV9 and TRBJ1-4; D is uncertain. The CDR3 loop spans 14 amino acids. V was pared by 3 bases and J by 4 bases, with 10 bases between. From germline, CDR1 is SGDLS and CDR2 YYNGEE. CDR3 bases: TGTGCCAGCAGCGCCGTCGACCTTAATGAAAAACTGTTTTTT. Encoded protein: CASSAVDLNEKLFF.

The chain recombines TRBV28 with TRBJ1-4; no clear D gene. The CDR3 has 15 amino acids. Germline CDR1 MDHEN, CDR2 SYDVKM. V lost 3 bases, J lost 8 bases, and 16 bases lay in between. For the CDR3, the DNA is TGTGCCAGCAGTTTTCTAGGGTCCGGGTACGAAAAACTGTTTTTT. Its translation: CASSFLGSGYEKLFF.

V usage is TRBV27 and J usage is TRBJ2-7; D could derive from TRBD1 or TRBD2 (5 bases each). V was pared by 6 bases and J by 9 bases, with 12 bases between. CDR1 and CDR2 from the germline V gene are MNHEY and SMNVEV (reference sequence). The CDR3 sequence is 11 residues long. The CDR3 bases are TGTGCCAGCAGGAAAGTGGGGGTGCAGTACTTC. Its translation is CASRKVGVQYF.

The chain is built from TRBV27 and TRBJ1-2, with 9 bases lining up with TRBD1. The CDR3 extends over 14 amino acids. V shed 6 bases, J shed 6 bases, and the junction held 8 bases outside the gene matches. CDR1 and CDR2 (germline): MNHEY, SMNVEV (reference sequence). The CDR3 is CASRLARDRDGYTF. CDR3 bases: TGTGCCAGCAGGTTAGCCCGGGACAGGGATGGCTACACCTTC.

The V call is TRBV9, the J call TRBJ2-7; D may be TRBD1 (6 bases). The V end lost 4 bases, the J end lost 2 bases, and 19 bases lay between the germline ends. CDR3 length: 16 residues. Germline V lookup: CDR1 SGDLS, CDR2 YYNGEE. The CDR3 bases are TGTGCCAGCAGCTCCCCCGCTACAGGGTTCCCCTACGAGCAGTACTTC. Translation gives CASSSPATGFPYEQYF.

The chain couples TRBV5-6 to TRBJ2-7, with 8 positions matching TRBD2. The V gene's germline CDR1 is SGHDT and CDR2 YYEEEE. This CDR3 contains 16 residues. The ends lost 4 bases at V and 3 bases at J; junction bases unmatched: 12. CDR3 sequence: CASSVFGGAIGYEQYF. In nucleotides, the CDR3 is TGTGCCAGCAGCGTATTCGGGGGGGCGATCGGCTACGAGCAGTACTTC.

This rearrangement joins TRBV6-6 to TRBJ2-1, with 10 positions matching TRBD2. This CDR3 comprises 16 residues. The junction had 13 bases not matched to a gene; V was cut back by 6 bases and J by 8 bases. From germline, CDR1 is MNHNY and CDR2 SVGAGI (reference sequence). Written as DNA, the CDR3 is TGTGCCAGCAGGGAGCGGGAGGGCCTCAGGGGAGATGAGCAGTTCTTC. Translating gives CASREREGLRGDEQFF.

This chain connects TRBV7-3 to TRBJ2-1; D not certain. V lost 3 bases and J lost 0, with 15 bases in between. In germline, CDR1 is SGHTA, CDR2 FQGTGA. The CDR3 covers 17 residues. The CDR3 bases are TGTGCCAGCAGCTTCAAGCCCGCAGCTAACTCCTACAATGAGCAGTTCTTC. This sequence encodes CASSFKPAANSYNEQFF. Using reference TRBV7-3 and TRBJ2-1 for the parts outside the CDR3, the full variable domain is GAGVSQTPSNKVTEKGKYVELRCDPISGHTALYWYRQSLGQGPEFLIYFQGTGAADDSGLPNDRFFAVRPEGSVSTLKIQRTERGDSAVYLCASSFKPAANSYNEQFFGPGTRLTVL.

This clone appeared once. The chain recombines TRBV7-3 with TRBJ1-1, with 8 bases lining up with TRBD1. Germline assignment: CDR1 SGHTA and CDR2 FQGTGA. The CDR3 has 15 residues. The J segment lost 4 bases and the V segment lost 5 bases, leaving 9 bases of the junction unmatched. The CDR3 protein is CASSATGGIGTEAFF. For the CDR3, the DNA is TGTGCCAGCAGCGCCACAGGGGGGATAGGCACTGAAGCTTTCTTT.

The chain links TRBV28 to TRBJ2-3, with 8 bases that match TRBD2. CDR3 length: 16 amino acids. The germline CDR1 and CDR2 sequences are MDHEN and SYDVKM. V shed 4 bases and J 0 bases; nucleotides not matched to a gene: 6. DNA of the CDR3: TGTGCCAGCAGTTCCCTAGCGGGCGTAAGCACAGATACGCAGTATTTT. It specifies CASSSLAGVSTDTQYF. The variable domain in full, completed from reference TRBV28 and TRBJ2-3, reads DVKVTQSSRYLVKRTGEKVFLECVQDMDHENMFWYRQDPGLGLRLIYFSYDVKMKEKGDIPEGYSVSREKKERFSLILESASTNQTSMYLCASSSLAGVSTDTQYFGPGTRLTVL.